Listed here are 9 T cell receptor beta chains from one sample, sequenced in a study of T cell responses to AZD1222 COVID-19 vaccine. Generated by immunoSEQ multiplex PCR, the TCRdb table keeps only in-frame clones and is missing some. The repertoire holds roughly 200,000 clones, with about 93% as singletons. Material: peripheral blood, obtained 28 days after the second dose of the MenACWY control vaccine. These receptors originate from an adult who received the MenACWY meningococcal vaccine as a control.

The V and J genes are TRBV6-6 and TRBJ1-2, with a weak D call TRBD1 (6 bases). Deletions cut 5 bases from V and 2 bases from J, with 15 bases between. Germline CDR1 and CDR2: MNHNY and SVGAGI (reference sequence). The CDR3 extends over 15 amino acids. CDR3 residues: CASSDPQDSNYGYTF. The CDR3, as DNA: TGTGCCAGCAGTGACCCGCAGGACAGCAACTATGGCTACACCTTC.

The chain employs TRBV18 and TRBJ1-2; unclear D gene. The CDR3 runs to 15 residues. V shed 3 bases and J shed 0 bases, with 11 bases lying between them. Germline CDR1 is KGHSH and CDR2 is LQKENI. The CDR3 DNA sequence: TGTGCCAGCTCACCCTTGGAGTCCCCTAACTATGGCTACACCTTC. This encodes CASSPLESPNYGYTF.

This clone showed up just a few times. V is TRBV3-1 (or the pseudogene TRBV3-2) and J is TRBJ1-1; D may be TRBD1 (6 bases). CDR3 length equals 14 residues. The V gene's germline CDR1 is LGHDT and CDR2 YNNKEL (reference sequence). V was pared by 4 bases and J by 4 bases, with 13 bases between. The CDR3 bases are TGTGCCAGCAGCCGTTACAGGGAAGGCACTGAAGCTTTCTTT. Translating it yields CASSRYREGTEAFF.

The J gene is TRBJ1-1, the V gene TRBV12-3 or TRBV12-4; D perhaps matches TRBD1 (5 bases). V was clipped by 2 bases and J by 5 bases, with 9 bases between them. The CDR3 is 13 amino acids. CDR3 coding DNA: TGTGCCAGCAGTTTATATCAGGGAACTGAAGCTTTCTTT. Amino acid sequence: CASSLYQGTEAFF.

The V call is TRBV5-8, the J call TRBJ2-4; D unclear. In germline, CDR1 is SGHTS, CDR2 YDEGEE. CDR3 length: 14 residues. V lost 10 bases and J 0 bases, leaving 14 bases between the germline ends. The CDR3, as DNA: TGTGCCGTAGAAGTCGTCCTAGCCAAAAACATTCAGTACTTC. As protein: CAVEVVLAKNIQYF.

The chain uses TRBV5-1 and TRBJ1-2; 9 nucleotides align to TRBD1. The CDR3 extends over 16 amino acids. V gave up 2 bases and J gave up 4 bases; unmatched junction bases: 9. Germline V CDR1 and CDR2: SGHRS, YFSETQ. The CDR3 DNA is TGCGCCAGCAGCTTACAACCGGGACAGGGATCCTATGGCTACACCTTC. As protein: CASSLQPGQGSYGYTF.

A note on this clone: The sample carries other DNA sequences with the same CDR3. V usage is TRBV6-5 and J usage is TRBJ1-1; D ambiguous. CDR1 is MNHEY and CDR2 is SVGAGI in the germline V gene. Trimming shortened V by 6 bases and J by 0 bases, and 8 bases separated the two germline ends. This CDR3 is 13 amino acids long. This CDR3 is CASRTGMNTEAFF. The CDR3 nucleotides are TGTGCCAGCAGGACGGGGATGAACACTGAAGCTTTCTTT.

The chain combines TRBV3-1 (or the pseudogene TRBV3-2) with TRBJ1-5, with no clear D. The CDR3 runs to 12 residues. CDR1 LGHDT and CDR2 YNNKEL come from the germline V gene (reference sequence). Trimming stripped 1 base from V and 6 bases from J, with 4 bases between. Written as DNA, the CDR3 is TGTGCCAGCAGCCAAGGTTTTCAGCCCCAGCATTTT. It codes for CASSQGFQPQHF.

This clone has only a few counts. The rearrangement links TRBV6-5 to TRBJ1-3; D is undetermined. Trimming cost V 2 bases and J 0 bases, with 8 bases left between them. The CDR3 has 15 residues. The germline V gene encodes CDR1 MNHEY and CDR2 SVGAGI. The CDR3 DNA is TGTGCCAGCAGTTACGACTGGTACTCTGGAAACACCATATATTTT. It yields the protein CASSYDWYSGNTIYF.